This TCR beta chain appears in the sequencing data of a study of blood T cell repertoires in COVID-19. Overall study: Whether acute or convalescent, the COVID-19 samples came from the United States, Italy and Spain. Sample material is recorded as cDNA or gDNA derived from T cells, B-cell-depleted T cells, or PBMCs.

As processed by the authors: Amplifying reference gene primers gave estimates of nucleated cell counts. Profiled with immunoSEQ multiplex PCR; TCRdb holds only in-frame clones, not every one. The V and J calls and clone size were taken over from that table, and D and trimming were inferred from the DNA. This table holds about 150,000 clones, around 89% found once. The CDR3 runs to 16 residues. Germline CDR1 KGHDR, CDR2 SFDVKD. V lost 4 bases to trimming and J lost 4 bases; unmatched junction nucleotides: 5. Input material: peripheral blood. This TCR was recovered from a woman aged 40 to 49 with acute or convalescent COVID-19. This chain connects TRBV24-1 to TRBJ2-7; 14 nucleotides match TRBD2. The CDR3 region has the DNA TGTGCCACCAGTGACCCAGGGACTAGCGGGAGTTACGAGCAGTACTTC. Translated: CATSDPGTSGSYEQYF.